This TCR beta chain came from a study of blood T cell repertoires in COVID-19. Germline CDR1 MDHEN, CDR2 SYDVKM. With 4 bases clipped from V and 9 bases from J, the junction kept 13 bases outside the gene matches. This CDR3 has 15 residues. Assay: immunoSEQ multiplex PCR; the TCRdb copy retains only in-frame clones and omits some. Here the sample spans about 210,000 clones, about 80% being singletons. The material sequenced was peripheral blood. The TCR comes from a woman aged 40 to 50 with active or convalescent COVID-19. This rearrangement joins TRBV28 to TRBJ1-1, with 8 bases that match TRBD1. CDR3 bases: TGTGCCAGCAGTTCCTACCGACGGACAGGGCTTAAAGCTTTCTTT. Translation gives CASSSYRRTGLKAFF.